A selection of T cell receptor beta chains follows, all from one sample in a study of CD4 T cell repertoires in COVID-19. Generated by immunoSEQ multiplex PCR, the TCRdb table keeps only in-frame clones and is missing some. The sample holds fewer than 100,000 clones, around 82% seen once. The sample was CD4+ T cells from peripheral blood, taken after recovery from COVID-19. These TCRs come from a human donor who had COVID-19. The CDR3 runs from the conserved cysteine through the conserved F or W. D genes are given only for firm matches. Expanded clones are given a class, and other clones once, few, many or no size at all.

size: -
V: TRBV4-1
J: TRBJ1-5
D: -
CDR3: CASSQDFRGGNQPQHF
DNA: TGCGCCAGCAGCCAAGATTTCCGGGGGGGGAATCAGCCCCAGCATTTT

size: once
V: TRBV18
J: TRBJ2-7
D: -
CDR3: CASSPNSGTRTYEQYF
DNA: TGTGCCAGCTCACCGAACTCCGGGACAAGGACCTACGAGCAGTACTTC

size: -
V: TRBV5-1
J: TRBJ2-3
D: TRBD1
CDR3: CASRNRGDLFSTDTQYF
DNA: TGCGCCAGCAGAAACAGGGGGGACTTATTTAGCACAGATACGCAGTATTTT

size: few
V: TRBV20-1
J: TRBJ1-2
D: -
CDR3: CSASFAGGYTF
DNA: TGCAGTGCCTCTTTTGCTGGTGGCTACACCTTC

size: -
V: TRBV18
J: TRBJ2-2
D: -
CDR3: CASSPIVGRTGELFF
DNA: TGTGCCAGCTCACCGATCGTAGGGAGAACCGGGGAGCTGTTTTTT

size: -
V: TRBV5-4
J: TRBJ2-3
D: -
CDR3: CASSLTGLATDTQYF
DNA: TGTGCCAGCAGCTTAACGGGCCTAGCGACAGATACGCAGTATTTT

size: -
V: TRBV18
J: TRBJ2-3
D: -
CDR3: CASSPGTSSADTQYF
DNA: TGTGCCAGCTCACCTGGGACAAGCTCCGCCGATACGCAGTATTTT

size: -
V: TRBV12-3/TRBV12-4
J: TRBJ1-2
D: -
CDR3: CASSFGIEGYTF
DNA: TGTGCCAGCAGTTTTGGGATTGAAGGCTACACCTTC

size: -
V: TRBV27
J: TRBJ1-5
D: -
CDR3: CAIWSIKDRKLNNQPQHF
DNA: TGTGCCATATGGTCCATTAAGGACCGAAAGCTAAACAATCAGCCCCAGCATTTT

size: -
V: TRBV6-5
J: TRBJ2-4
D: -
CDR3: CASGVTSKTKNIQYF
DNA: TGTGCCAGTGGGGTGACTTCCAAAACCAAAAACATTCAGTACTTC

size: -
V: TRBV5-1
J: TRBJ1-6
D: -
CDR3: CASSSSPDRGSPLHF
DNA: TGCGCCAGCAGCTCCAGCCCCGACCGGGGCTCACCCCTCCACTTT

size: -
V: TRBV6-2/TRBV6-3
J: TRBJ1-2
D: -
CDR3: CASSGTYGYTF
DNA: TGTGCCAGCAGCGGGACCTATGGCTACACCTTC

size: few
V: TRBV24-1
J: TRBJ2-7
D: -
CDR3: CATSDPSTGSYEQYF
DNA: TGTGCCACCAGTGACCCGTCGACAGGATCCTACGAGCAGTACTTC

size: -
V: TRBV28
J: TRBJ2-4
D: TRBD2
CDR3: CASSTSSGGLAKNIQYF
DNA: TGTGCCAGCAGTACTAGTAGCGGGGGGCTAGCCAAAAACATTCAGTACTTC

size: -
V: TRBV6-5
J: TRBJ1-1
D: TRBD1
CDR3: CASSSGTGSMNTEAFF
DNA: TGTGCCAGCAGTTCCGGGACAGGATCAATGAACACTGAAGCTTTCTTT

size: -
V: TRBV6-5
J: TRBJ2-2
D: -
CDR3: CASSLLAGSGELFF
DNA: TGTGCCAGCAGTTTGTTAGCAGGGTCCGGGGAGCTGTTTTTT

size: -
V: TRBV5-4
J: TRBJ2-2
D: TRBD2
CDR3: CASSPSGRATNTGELFF
DNA: TGTGCCAGCAGCCCAAGCGGGAGGGCAACGAACACCGGGGAGCTGTTTTTT

size: few
V: TRBV28
J: TRBJ1-5
D: TRBD1
CDR3: CASSSGQGDGQPQHF
DNA: TGTGCCAGCAGTTCGGGACAGGGGGACGGTCAGCCCCAGCATTTT

size: -
V: TRBV7-9
J: TRBJ1-6
D: TRBD1
CDR3: CASSPVRTGVSPLHF
DNA: TGTGCCAGCAGCCCGGTGAGGACAGGGGTCTCACCCCTCCACTTT

size: -
V: TRBV5-1
J: TRBJ1-5
D: -
CDR3: CASSFGGEGNQPQHF
DNA: TGCGCCAGCAGCTTTGGCGGGGAGGGAAATCAGCCCCAGCATTTT

size: -
V: TRBV4-2
J: TRBJ1-1
D: -
CDR3: CASTGRNVNTEAFF
DNA: TGTGCCAGCACCGGGAGGAACGTGAACACTGAAGCTTTCTTT

size: -
V: TRBV7-9
J: TRBJ2-1
D: TRBD1
CDR3: CASSLTGVGEQFF
DNA: TGTGCCAGCAGCTTAACAGGGGTAGGTGAGCAGTTCTTC

size: -
V: TRBV12-3/TRBV12-4
J: TRBJ1-1
D: -
CDR3: CASSNRDTEAFF
DNA: TGTGCCAGCAGCAACAGGGACACTGAAGCTTTCTTT

size: -
V: TRBV2
J: TRBJ1-2
D: -
CDR3: CASSLTGGGDYGYTF
DNA: TGTGCCAGCAGTCTGACCGGCGGGGGCGACTATGGCTACACCTTC

size: -
V: TRBV5-1
J: TRBJ2-4
D: -
CDR3: CASSLDMAENIQYF
DNA: TGCGCCAGCAGCTTAGATATGGCGGAAAACATTCAGTACTTC

size: -
V: TRBV6-5
J: TRBJ1-5
D: -
CDR3: CASRPGTLHQPQHF
DNA: TGTGCCAGCAGGCCCGGGACACTCCATCAGCCCCAGCATTTT

size: few
V: TRBV6-5
J: TRBJ1-6
D: -
CDR3: CASKEPGNSPLHF
DNA: TGTGCCAGCAAGGAACCCGGGAATTCACCCCTCCACTTT

size: -
V: TRBV6-5
J: TRBJ2-7
D: TRBD2
CDR3: CASSYSTGGAANEQYF
DNA: TGTGCCAGCAGTTACTCGACCGGGGGGGCCGCGAACGAGCAGTACTTC

size: -
V: TRBV19
J: TRBJ2-2
D: -
CDR3: CASSIDRRNTGELFF
DNA: TGTGCCAGTAGTATAGACAGGAGGAACACCGGGGAGCTGTTTTTT

size: -
V: TRBV21-1
J: TRBJ2-2
D: -
CDR3: CASSQSRGGDTGELFF
DNA: TGTGCCAGCAGCCAAAGCCGAGGAGGGGACACCGGGGAGCTGTTTTTT

size: -
V: TRBV9
J: TRBJ1-1
D: TRBD1
CDR3: CASSATGVNTEAFF
DNA: TGTGCCAGCAGCGCTACAGGGGTGAACACTGAAGCTTTCTTT

size: -
V: TRBV28
J: TRBJ2-2
D: TRBD2
CDR3: CASSAGGRTYTGELFF
DNA: TGTGCCAGCAGTGCGGGGGGGCGCACGTACACCGGGGAGCTGTTTTTT

size: -
V: TRBV7-6
J: TRBJ2-6
D: -
CDR3: CASSLASVGGGSGANVLTF
DNA: TGTGCCAGCAGCTTAGCGTCGGTAGGGGGAGGGTCTGGGGCCAACGTCCTGACTTTC

size: -
V: TRBV7-2
J: TRBJ2-7
D: -
CDR3: CASSPMTELYEQYF
DNA: TGTGCCAGCAGCCCAATGACGGAGCTCTACGAGCAGTACTTC

size: -
V: TRBV7-8
J: TRBJ1-5
D: -
CDR3: CASSFGEGQPQHF
DNA: TGTGCCAGCAGCTTCGGAGAGGGCCAGCCCCAGCATTTT

size: -
V: TRBV11-2
J: TRBJ2-1
D: TRBD1
CDR3: CASSLDRGLLYEQFF
DNA: TGTGCCAGCAGCTTAGACAGGGGGCTCCTATATGAGCAGTTCTTC

size: -
V: TRBV5-1
J: TRBJ1-6
D: TRBD1
CDR3: CASSLRGRGRSNSPLHF
DNA: TGCGCCAGCAGCTTGCGCGGCAGGGGGCGAAGTAATTCACCCCTCCACTTT

size: -
V: TRBV18
J: TRBJ2-6
D: -
CDR3: CASSPRQGSSGANVLTF
DNA: TGTGCCAGCTCACCGAGGCAGGGGAGCTCTGGGGCCAACGTCCTGACTTTC

size: -
V: TRBV10-2
J: TRBJ2-3
D: -
CDR3: CASSESLRRTSTDTQYF
DNA: TGCGCCAGCAGTGAGTCCCTTAGACGAACTAGCACAGATACGCAGTATTTT

size: -
V: TRBV3-1/TRBV3-2
J: TRBJ1-6
D: -
CDR3: CASSQTSGADSPLHF
DNA: TGTGCCAGCAGCCAGACAAGTGGGGCGGATTCACCCCTCCACTTT

size: -
V: TRBV4-2
J: TRBJ2-3
D: -
CDR3: CASSQDTGGSDTQYF
DNA: TGTGCCAGCAGCCAAGATACTGGGGGGTCAGATACGCAGTATTTT

size: -
V: TRBV5-1
J: TRBJ2-3
D: -
CDR3: CASSISGSQDTQYF
DNA: TGCGCCAGCAGCATTTCCGGGTCTCAGGATACGCAGTATTTT

size: -
V: TRBV6-5
J: TRBJ1-5
D: -
CDR3: CASSYLPADQPQHF
DNA: TGTGCCAGCAGTTATCTGCCAGCAGATCAGCCCCAGCATTTT

size: once
V: TRBV29-1
J: TRBJ2-3
D: -
CDR3: CSALDGGDTQYF
DNA: TGCAGCGCGCTCGACGGGGGCGATACGCAGTATTTT

size: -
V: TRBV7-9
J: TRBJ1-4
D: -
CDR3: CASSLGQGRDEKLFF
DNA: TGTGCCAGCAGCTTGGGGCAGGGTAGGGATGAAAAACTGTTTTTT

size: -
V: TRBV11-2
J: TRBJ2-7
D: -
CDR3: CASSLGLGSNEQYF
DNA: TGTGCCAGCAGCTTAGGCTTGGGCTCCAACGAGCAGTACTTC

size: once
V: TRBV6-5
J: TRBJ1-6
D: TRBD1
CDR3: CASPRDRRNSPLHF
DNA: TGTGCCAGCCCCCGGGACAGGAGGAATTCACCCCTCCACTTT

size: -
V: TRBV6-2/TRBV6-3
J: TRBJ2-4
D: -
CDR3: CASSYGVAKNIQYF
DNA: TGTGCCAGCAGTTACGGGGTAGCCAAAAACATTCAGTACTTC

size: -
V: TRBV24-1
J: TRBJ2-3
D: TRBD2
CDR3: CATSDLQWTSGRGDTQYF
DNA: TGTGCCACCAGTGATTTGCAATGGACTAGCGGGAGAGGGGATACGCAGTATTTT

size: once
V: TRBV10-3
J: TRBJ2-1
D: TRBD2
CDR3: CAISARLAGVSNEQFF
DNA: TGTGCCATCAGTGCAAGACTAGCGGGAGTAAGTAATGAGCAGTTCTTC

size: -
V: TRBV7-6
J: TRBJ2-2
D: TRBD1
CDR3: CASSSSQGAHILFTGELFF
DNA: TGTGCCAGCAGCTCCTCCCAGGGGGCGCACATTCTTTTCACCGGGGAGCTGTTTTTT

size: few
V: TRBV19
J: TRBJ1-5
D: TRBD1
CDR3: CASSIDQGQGGNQPQHF
DNA: TGTGCCAGTAGTATAGATCAAGGACAGGGAGGCAATCAGCCCCAGCATTTT

size: -
V: TRBV5-8
J: TRBJ2-2
D: TRBD1
CDR3: CASSFAGGLTGELFF
DNA: TGTGCCAGCAGCTTTGCAGGGGGCCTTACCGGGGAGCTGTTTTTT

size: -
V: TRBV19
J: TRBJ1-6
D: TRBD1
CDR3: CASSIAGTGGASPLHF
DNA: TGTGCCAGTAGTATCGCGGGGACAGGGGGCGCCTCACCCCTCCACTTT

size: few
V: TRBV28
J: TRBJ2-6
D: -
CDR3: CASSRASGANVLTF
DNA: TGTGCCAGCAGCCGGGCCTCTGGGGCCAACGTCCTGACTTTC